This entry lists 18 T cell receptor beta chains sequenced from one sample in a study of post-analysis software for immune sequencing data (dated by TCRdb to between 2014 and 2017). General findings and caveats noted by the study authors: Patients showed significantly higher frequencies than controls for a handful of TRBV segments, among them TRBV5-6, TRBV5-1 and TRBV20-1.

No antigen is known for these receptors. The library was built by means of PCR. TCRdb records Illumina HiSeq 2500 as the sequencer. To reduce PCR and sequencing biases, unique molecular identifiers were incorporated into the TCR beta cDNA libraries. In-frame beta chains were kept once TCRdb had trimmed the public reads at Q25 with fastp and called clones with MiXCR. Entries that share a CDR3 protein sequence are merged under the most common genes and DNA. The sample profile shows over 700,000 distinct CDR3 sequences; 25% to 30% of them were found once. In total, the top ten clones hold more than 0.55% of the sample. The source material was blood. The receptors shown here come from a girl between 10 and 17 years old with multiple sclerosis.

The chain couples TRBV20-1 to TRBJ2-7; no clear D. CDR3 length: 13 amino acids. CDR1 and CDR2 (germline): DFQATT, SNEGSKA (reference sequence). Trimming stripped 3 bases from V and 2 bases from J, with 11 bases between. The CDR3 nucleotides are TGCAGTGCTAGGCGCCCGGTAGCCTACGAGCAGTACTTC. It encodes CSARRPVAYEQYF.

This clonotype was seen a handful of times. The chain employs TRBV20-1 and TRBJ1-2; 10 bases agree with TRBD1. This CDR3 has 12 amino acids. The germline CDR1 and CDR2 sequences are DFQATT and SNEGSKA (reference sequence). Trimming took 5 bases from V and 8 from J; bases not matched to a gene: 5. The CDR3 sequence is CSAGDRGRGYTF. CDR3 in DNA: TGCAGTGCTGGGGACAGGGGAAGAGGCTACACCTTC.

CDR3 residues: CSAWRQGGTIDTQYF. DNA for the CDR3: TGCAGTGCTTGGCGACAGGGGGGAACCATAGATACGCAGTATTTT. V is TRBV20-1 and J is TRBJ2-3, with TRBD1 identical over 9 bases. V shed 5 bases, J shed 5 bases, and the junction held 11 bases outside the gene matches. The CDR3 covers 15 residues. Germline lookup yields CDR1 DFQATT and CDR2 SNEGSKA (reference sequence).

The V and J genes are TRBV20-1 and TRBJ2-1, with 9 bases that match TRBD2. CDR1 is DFQATT and CDR2 is SNEGSKA in the germline V gene (reference sequence). J gave up 2 bases and V 4 bases, and 0 bases lay outside the gene matches. The CDR3 runs to 13 residues. The CDR3 bases are TGCAGTGCTACTAGCGGGACCTACAATGAGCAGTTCTTC. It yields the protein CSATSGTYNEQFF.

The chain joins TRBV20-1 to TRBJ2-5; 7 nucleotides agree with TRBD1. V gave up 5 bases and J gave up 5 bases; unmatched junction bases: 8. Germline assignment: CDR1 DFQATT and CDR2 SNEGSKA (reference sequence). This CDR3 comprises 13 residues. CDR3 sequence reads: CSASYRGGETQYF. The CDR3 nucleotides read TGCAGTGCTTCATACAGGGGCGGGGAGACCCAGTACTTC.

As for this clonotype: Just one base apart from a much larger clone, this may be a read error. The gene calls are TRBV7-2 and TRBJ1-2, with D tentatively TRBD1 (5 bases). Germline CDR1 reads SGHTA; CDR2 reads FQGNSA. The CDR3 has 13 amino acids. V shed 5 bases and J shed 5 bases, with 12 bases lying between them. The DNA of the CDR3 is TGTGCCAGCAGCCCCCCGGACACGTATGGCTACACCTTC. Translated, it gives CASSPPDTYGYTF. Full variable domain (rest looked up from reference TRBV7-2 and TRBJ1-2): GAGVSQSPSNKVTEKGKDVELRCDPISGHTALYWYRQSLGQGLEFLIYFQGNSAPDKSGLPSDRFSAERTGGSVSTLTIQRTQQEDSAVYLCASSPPDTYGYTFGSGTRLTVV.

In its sample, this clonotype was seen a few times. This chain connects TRBV12-3 or TRBV12-4 to TRBJ1-2; perhaps TRBD1 as D (5 bases). This CDR3 is 11 amino acids long. With 3 bases removed from V and 8 bases from J, the gap between germline ends came to 7 bases. CDR3 amino acids: CASSFWGGYTF. CDR3 DNA sequence: TGTGCCAGCAGTTTCTGGGGGGGCTACACCTTC.

V is TRBV5-1 and J is TRBJ2-1; 7 bases align to TRBD2. Germline CDR1 and CDR2: SGHRS and YFSETQ. The CDR3 sequence is 14 residues long. With 0 bases clipped from V and 8 bases from J, the junction kept 5 bases outside the gene matches. CDR3 DNA sequence: TGCGCCAGCAGCTTGGACGGGGGGTCGTATGAGCAGTTCTTC. This codes for CASSLDGGSYEQFF.

A few counts support this clonotype. This sequence joins TRBV14 and TRBJ2-7; TRBD1 matches 12 bases. This CDR3 is 16 amino acids long. Germline trimming cut 2 bases from V and 6 bases from J; bases unmatched to any gene: 8. The germline CDR1 and CDR2 sequences are SGHDN and FVKESK. In DNA, the CDR3 is TGTGCCAGCAGCCAAAATTTCGGGACAGGGGGCCTCGAGCAGTACTTC. Translating it yields CASSQNFGTGGLEQYF.

This clonotype came up a few times. The chain links TRBV10-3 to TRBJ2-1; 9 bases are shared with TRBD2. V lost 2 bases to trimming and J lost 8 bases; unmatched junction nucleotides: 10. The V gene's germline CDR1 is ENHRY and CDR2 SYGVKD. This CDR3 spans 16 amino acids. This chain's CDR3 is CAISEASGDLGDEQFF. As DNA, the CDR3 is TGTGCCATCAGTGAGGCTAGCGGGGACCTCGGGGATGAGCAGTTCTTC.

For this clonotype: A junction boundary mismatches the germline segment, possibly from a read error. The rearrangement links TRBV11-2 to TRBJ2-7; no firm D call. This CDR3 is built from 15 residues. Germline-derived CDR1 and CDR2 are SGHAT and FQNNGV. The CDR3 loop is CACSLDRAGPREQYF. The CDR3 DNA reads as TGTGCCTGCAGCTTAGATCGGGCAGGCCCCCGAGAGCAGTACTTC.

The J gene is TRBJ2-2, the V gene TRBV11-2; no reliable D call. Germline CDR1 reads SGHAT; CDR2 reads FQNNGV. Deletions cut 3 bases from V and 8 bases from J, with 10 bases between. This CDR3 has 13 amino acids. CDR3 amino acids: CASSLLASGELFF. The CDR3 DNA reads TGTGCCAGCAGCTTGCTCGCTTCGGGGGAGCTGTTTTTT.

This clonotype turned up a few times. CDR3 region: CASSLVVRADGGNEQFF. For the CDR3, the DNA is TGTGCCAGCAGCTTGGTTGTTAGGGCGGATGGGGGGAATGAGCAGTTCTTC. The chain has TRBV5-6 and TRBJ2-1, with a tentative D call TRBD2 (6 bases). The CDR3 has 17 residues. Trimming stripped 0 bases from V and 7 bases from J, with 20 bases between. Germline-derived CDR1 and CDR2 are SGHDT and YYEEEE.

Only a few counts were recorded for this clonotype. This chain connects TRBV20-1 to TRBJ2-1, with 8 bases aligning to TRBD1. Germline CDR1 reads DFQATT; CDR2 reads SNEGSKA (reference sequence). The J segment lost 7 bases and the V segment lost 1 base, leaving 3 bases of the junction unmatched. CDR3 length: 13 residues. CDR3 sequence (DNA): TGCAGTGCTAGAGGACAGGGGTCGAATGAGCAGTTCTTC. Protein: CSARGQGSNEQFF.

This chain uses TRBV28 with TRBJ2-2; a possible D gene is TRBD1 (5 bases). The ends were cut back, 3 bases at V and 0 bases at J, with 8 bases in the middle. The CDR3 covers 15 residues. Germline V gene sequence: CDR1 MDHEN, CDR2 SYDVKM. CDR3: CASSFAGTNTGELFF. The CDR3 DNA sequence: TGTGCCAGCAGTTTTGCAGGGACGAACACCGGGGAGCTGTTTTTT.

This clonotype was recorded a few times. The rearrangement joins TRBV12-3 or TRBV12-4 to TRBJ1-4, with D unclear. The V end lost 6 bases, the J end lost 8 bases, and 10 bases lay between the germline ends. The CDR3 has 12 residues. CDR3: CASSLGLEKLFF. The CDR3 coding sequence is TGTGCCAGCAGCCTAGGGCTGGAAAAACTGTTTTTT.

The V call is TRBV24-1, the J call TRBJ2-1, with 12 bases identical to TRBD2. The CDR3 extends over 15 amino acids. V lost 6 bases to trimming and J lost 2 bases; unmatched junction nucleotides: 1. CDR1 is KGHDR, CDR2 SFDVKD, per germline. CDR3 amino acids: CATSRTSGTYNEQFF. DNA for the CDR3: TGTGCCACCAGTAGGACTAGCGGGACCTACAATGAGCAGTTCTTC.

The table lists this clonotype with a few counts. CDR3: CASSRHRGPESPLHF. CDR3 DNA: TGTGCCAGCAGCCGGCACAGGGGGCCGGAGTCACCCCTCCACTTT. This chain connects TRBV5-4 to TRBJ1-6; 9 bases line up with TRBD1. The CDR3 spans 15 residues. Germline V gene sequence: CDR1 SGHNT, CDR2 YYREEE (reference sequence). The J segment lost 10 bases and the V segment lost 4 bases, leaving 9 bases of the junction unmatched.